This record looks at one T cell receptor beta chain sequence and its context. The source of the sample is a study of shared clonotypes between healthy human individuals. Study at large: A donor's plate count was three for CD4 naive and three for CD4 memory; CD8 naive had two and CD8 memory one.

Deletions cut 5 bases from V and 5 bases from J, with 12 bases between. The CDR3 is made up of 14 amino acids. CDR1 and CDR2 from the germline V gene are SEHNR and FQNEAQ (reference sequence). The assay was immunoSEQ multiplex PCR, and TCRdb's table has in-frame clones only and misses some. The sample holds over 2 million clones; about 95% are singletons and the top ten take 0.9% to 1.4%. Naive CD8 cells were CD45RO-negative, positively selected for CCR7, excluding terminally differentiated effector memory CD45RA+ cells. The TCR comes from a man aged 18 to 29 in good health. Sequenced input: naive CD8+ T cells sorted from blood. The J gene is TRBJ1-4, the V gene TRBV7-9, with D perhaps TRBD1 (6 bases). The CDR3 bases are TGTGCCAGCAGCCTAGGGGGTTGGAATGAAAAACTGTTTTTT. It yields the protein CASSLGGWNEKLFF.